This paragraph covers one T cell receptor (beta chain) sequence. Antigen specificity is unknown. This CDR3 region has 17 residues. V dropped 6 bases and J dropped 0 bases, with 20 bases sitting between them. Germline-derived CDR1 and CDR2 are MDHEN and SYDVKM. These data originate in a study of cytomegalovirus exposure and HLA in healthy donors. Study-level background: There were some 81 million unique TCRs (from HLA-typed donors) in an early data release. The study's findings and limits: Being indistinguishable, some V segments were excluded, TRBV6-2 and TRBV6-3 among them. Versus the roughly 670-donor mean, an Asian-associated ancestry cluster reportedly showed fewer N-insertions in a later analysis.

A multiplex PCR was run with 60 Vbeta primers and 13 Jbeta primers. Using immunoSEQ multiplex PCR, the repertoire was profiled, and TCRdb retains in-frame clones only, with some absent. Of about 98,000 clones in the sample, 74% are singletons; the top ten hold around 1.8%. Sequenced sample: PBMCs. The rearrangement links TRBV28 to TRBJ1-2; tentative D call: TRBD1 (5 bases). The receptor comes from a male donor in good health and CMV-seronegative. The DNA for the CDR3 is TGTGCCAGCAGCCAAGCGGGGGGGGTAGGGGCTAACTATGGCTACACCTTC. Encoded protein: CASSQAGGVGANYGYTF.